This entry describes one T cell receptor (beta chain). The data derive from a study of OX40 agonist ivuxolimab in advanced cancers. Data came from immunoSEQ multiplex PCR; TCRdb stores just in-frame clones and leaves some out. The table lists tens of thousands of clones, roughly 87% of them singletons. The CDR3 loop spans 13 amino acids. V shed 0 bases and J shed 4 bases, with 6 bases lying between them. Germline V gives CDR1 MGHRA, CDR2 YSYEKL. The chain employs TRBV4-1 and TRBJ1-1; D may be TRBD1 (5 bases). Sequencing was performed on CD4+ or CD8+ T cells sorted from blood, taken in a trial of the OX40 agonist ivuxolimab. This clonotype was obtained from an adult with an advanced solid tumor such as melanoma, head and neck, liver or kidney cancer. CDR3 in DNA: TGCGCCAGCAGCCAAGATGGGGGCACTGAAGCTTTCTTT. Translation: CASSQDGGTEAFF.